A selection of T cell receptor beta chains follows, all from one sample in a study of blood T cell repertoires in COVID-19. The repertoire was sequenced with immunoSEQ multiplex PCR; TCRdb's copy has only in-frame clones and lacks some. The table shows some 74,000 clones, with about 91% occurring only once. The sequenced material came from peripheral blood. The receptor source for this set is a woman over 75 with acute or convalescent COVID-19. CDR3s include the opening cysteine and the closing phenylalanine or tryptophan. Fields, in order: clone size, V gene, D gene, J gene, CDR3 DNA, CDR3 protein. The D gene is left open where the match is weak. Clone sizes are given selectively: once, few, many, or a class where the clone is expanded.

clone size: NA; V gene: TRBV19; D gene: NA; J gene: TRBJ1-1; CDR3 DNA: TGTGCCACTCTCGGGCTCCCCTCCGGCGGGCAAGCTTTCTTT; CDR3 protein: CATLGLPSGGQAFF
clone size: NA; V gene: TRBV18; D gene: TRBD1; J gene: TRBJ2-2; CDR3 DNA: TGTGCCAGCTCACCGAGGGACAGGGAGATGTCCGGGGAGCTGTTTTTT; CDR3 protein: CASSPRDREMSGELFF
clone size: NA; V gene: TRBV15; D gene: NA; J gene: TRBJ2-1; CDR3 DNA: TGTGCCACCAGCGGACTTAGCGTCGTCTACAATGAGCAGTTCTTC; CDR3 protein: CATSGLSVVYNEQFF
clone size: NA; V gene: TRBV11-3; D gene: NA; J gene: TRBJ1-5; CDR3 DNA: TGTGCCAGCAGCCCCCCGGCAGGGACAAGTAGGAGCAATCAGCCCCAGCATTTT; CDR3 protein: CASSPPAGTSRSNQPQHF
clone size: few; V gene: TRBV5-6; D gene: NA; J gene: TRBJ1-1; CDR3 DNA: TGTGCCAGCAGCTTGGCCAGATTGGCAGGCGCTGAAGCTTTCTTT; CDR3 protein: CASSLARLAGAEAFF
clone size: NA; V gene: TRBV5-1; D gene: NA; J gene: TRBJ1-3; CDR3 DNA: TGCGCCAGCAGCCCCGACGGGGGCTCTGGAAACACCATATATTTT; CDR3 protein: CASSPDGGSGNTIYF
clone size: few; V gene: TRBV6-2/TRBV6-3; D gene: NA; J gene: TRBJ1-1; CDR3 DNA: TGTGCCAGCAGTTCAACGAGAGGGGGGAACACTGAAGCTTTCTTT; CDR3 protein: CASSSTRGGNTEAFF
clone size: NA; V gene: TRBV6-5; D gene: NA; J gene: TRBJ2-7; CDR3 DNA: TGTGCCAGCACCCAGGTCCCCCCCTACGAGCAGTACTTC; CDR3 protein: CASTQVPPYEQYF
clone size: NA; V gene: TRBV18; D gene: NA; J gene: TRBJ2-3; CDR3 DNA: TGTGCCAGCTCGCCTAGACTAGTAGGTACAGATACGCAGTATTTT; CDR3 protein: CASSPRLVGTDTQYF
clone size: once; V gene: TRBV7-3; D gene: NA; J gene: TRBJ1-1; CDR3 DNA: TGTGCCAGCAGCCCCGCGCCGGGGAGTCACACTGAAGCTTTCTTT; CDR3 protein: CASSPAPGSHTEAFF
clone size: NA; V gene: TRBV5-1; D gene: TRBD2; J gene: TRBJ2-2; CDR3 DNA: TGCGCCAGCAGCTTCCGAGCGGGAGAGTCCGGGGAGCTGTTTTTT; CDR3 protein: CASSFRAGESGELFF
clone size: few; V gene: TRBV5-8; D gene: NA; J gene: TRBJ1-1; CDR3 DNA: TGTGCCAGCAGCCGGACAGCGACGAACACTGAAGCTTTCTTT; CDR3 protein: CASSRTATNTEAFF
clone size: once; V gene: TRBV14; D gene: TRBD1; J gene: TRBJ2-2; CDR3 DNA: TGTGCCAGCAGCCAAGCACCGGGACAGGGCACCGGGGAGCTGTTTTTT; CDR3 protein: CASSQAPGQGTGELFF
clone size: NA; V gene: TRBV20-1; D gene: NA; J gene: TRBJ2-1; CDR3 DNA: TGCAGTGCTAGTCTCGACAATGAGCAGTTCTTC; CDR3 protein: CSASLDNEQFF
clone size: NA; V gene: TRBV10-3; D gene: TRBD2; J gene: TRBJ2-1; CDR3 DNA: TGTGCCATCAGTTTAGCGGGGGGGAACAATGAGCAGTTCTTC; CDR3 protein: CAISLAGGNNEQFF
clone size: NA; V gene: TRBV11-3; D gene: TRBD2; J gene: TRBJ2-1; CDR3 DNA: TGTGCCAGCAGCCCGGACTCAGCGGGGAGGCTTAATGAGCAGTTCTTC; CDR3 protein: CASSPDSAGRLNEQFF
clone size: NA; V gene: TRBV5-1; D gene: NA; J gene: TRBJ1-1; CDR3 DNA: TGCGCCAGCAGCCGCGGAGTCATGAACACTGAAGCTTTCTTT; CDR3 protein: CASSRGVMNTEAFF
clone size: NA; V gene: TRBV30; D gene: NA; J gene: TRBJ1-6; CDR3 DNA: TGTGCCTGGAGTGTCGGCGGGGCATCACCCCTCCACTTT; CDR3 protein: CAWSVGGASPLHF
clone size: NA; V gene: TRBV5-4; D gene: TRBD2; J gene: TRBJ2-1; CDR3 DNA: TGTGCCAGCAGCTCCCATAGCGGGAGGGCCGACAATGAGCAGTTCTTC; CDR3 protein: CASSSHSGRADNEQFF
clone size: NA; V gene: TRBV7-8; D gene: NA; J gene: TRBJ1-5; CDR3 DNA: TGTGCCAGCAGCTTAAAAGGCGGCTTCAGGGGCGATCAGCCCCAGCATTTT; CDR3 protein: CASSLKGGFRGDQPQHF
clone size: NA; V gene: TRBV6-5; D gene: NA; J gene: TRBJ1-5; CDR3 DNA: TGTGCCAGCAGGCCCCTTAGAGACTTTAATCAGCCCCAGCATTTT; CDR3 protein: CASRPLRDFNQPQHF
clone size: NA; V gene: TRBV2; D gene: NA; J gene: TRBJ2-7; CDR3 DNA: TGTGCCAGCAGTGATTCCCAGGCCCGCGAGCAGTACTTC; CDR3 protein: CASSDSQAREQYF
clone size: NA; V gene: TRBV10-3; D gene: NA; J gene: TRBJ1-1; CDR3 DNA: TGTGCCATCAGTCAGGGGTCTCGTGGGAACACTGAAGCTTTCTTT; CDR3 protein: CAISQGSRGNTEAFF
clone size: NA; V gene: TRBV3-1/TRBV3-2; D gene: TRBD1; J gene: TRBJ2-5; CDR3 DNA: TGTGCCAGCAGCCATGCCGGGACAGTCCACTTC; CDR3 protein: CASSHAGTVHF
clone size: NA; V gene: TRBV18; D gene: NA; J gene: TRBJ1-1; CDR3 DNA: TGTGCCAGCTCACACGACAGGATCTTGAACACTGAAGCTTTCTTT; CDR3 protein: CASSHDRILNTEAFF
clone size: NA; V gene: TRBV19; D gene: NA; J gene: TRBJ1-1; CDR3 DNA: TGTGCCAGTAGTATGCCAGGGATCACTGAAGCTTTCTTT; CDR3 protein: CASSMPGITEAFF
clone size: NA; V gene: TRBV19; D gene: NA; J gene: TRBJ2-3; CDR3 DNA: TGTGCCAGTAAGAGGGGCGGCGGGGCTAGCACAGATACGCAGTATTTT; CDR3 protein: CASKRGGGASTDTQYF
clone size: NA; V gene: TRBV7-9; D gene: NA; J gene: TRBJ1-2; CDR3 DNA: TGTGCCAGCAGCCTACCCAACCCGGTCCACTATGGCTACACCTTC; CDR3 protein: CASSLPNPVHYGYTF
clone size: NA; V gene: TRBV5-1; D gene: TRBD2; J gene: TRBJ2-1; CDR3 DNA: TGCGCCAGCAGCTTGCGACTAGCGGGACCCAATGAGCAGTTCTTC; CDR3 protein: CASSLRLAGPNEQFF
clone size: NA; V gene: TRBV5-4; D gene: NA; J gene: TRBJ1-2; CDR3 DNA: TGTGCCAGCAGCTTGGAGGGGCCTGGAGGCTACACCTTC; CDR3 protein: CASSLEGPGGYTF
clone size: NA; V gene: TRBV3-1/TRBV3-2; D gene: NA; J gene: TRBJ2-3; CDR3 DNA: TGTGCCAGCAGCCGGAGACGGTCTAGCACAGATACGCAGTATTTT; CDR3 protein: CASSRRRSSTDTQYF
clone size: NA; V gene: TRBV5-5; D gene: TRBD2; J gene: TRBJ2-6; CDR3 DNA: TGTGCCAGCACTACTAGCGGGAGGGGACCTGGGGCCAACGTCCTGACTTTC; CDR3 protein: CASTTSGRGPGANVLTF
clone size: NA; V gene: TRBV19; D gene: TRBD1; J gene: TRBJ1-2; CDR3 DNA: TGTGCCAGTAGACAGGGGTTAATCGGTGGCTACACCTTC; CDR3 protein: CASRQGLIGGYTF
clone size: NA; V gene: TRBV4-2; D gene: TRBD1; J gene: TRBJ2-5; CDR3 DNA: TGTGCCAGCAGCCCTTCTGGACAGGGGAGCACCCAGTACTTC; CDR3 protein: CASSPSGQGSTQYF
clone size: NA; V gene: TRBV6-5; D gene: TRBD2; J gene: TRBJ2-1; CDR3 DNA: TGTGCCAGCAGACAACTAGCGGGAGGCTACAATGAGCAGTTCTTC; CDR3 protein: CASRQLAGGYNEQFF
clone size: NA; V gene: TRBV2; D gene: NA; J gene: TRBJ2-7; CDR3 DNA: TGTGCCAGCAGTCCTAGTTATCTAACCTACGAGCAGTACTTC; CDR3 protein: CASSPSYLTYEQYF
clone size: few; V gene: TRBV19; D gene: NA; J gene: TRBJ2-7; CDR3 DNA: TGTGCCAGTAGTGGGTGGGGCAAGACCGAGCAGTACTTC; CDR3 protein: CASSGWGKTEQYF
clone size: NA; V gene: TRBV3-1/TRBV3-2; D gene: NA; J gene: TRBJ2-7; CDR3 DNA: TGTGCCAGCAGCCAAAGACTCCCATACGAGCAGTACTTC; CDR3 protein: CASSQRLPYEQYF
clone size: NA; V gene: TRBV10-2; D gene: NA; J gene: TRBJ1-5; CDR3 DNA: TGCGCCAGCAGACGACAGGCGAATCAGCCCCAGCATTTT; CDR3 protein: CASRRQANQPQHF
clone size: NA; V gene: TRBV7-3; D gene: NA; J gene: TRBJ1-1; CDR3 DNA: TGTGCCAGCAGCCCCCGGAGGGAGGGTGAAGCTTTCTTT; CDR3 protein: CASSPRREGEAFF
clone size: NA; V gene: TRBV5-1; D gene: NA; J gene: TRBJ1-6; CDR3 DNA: TGCGCCAGCAGCTTGTTGGCAGGTGGAAATTCACCCCTCCACTTT; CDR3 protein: CASSLLAGGNSPLHF
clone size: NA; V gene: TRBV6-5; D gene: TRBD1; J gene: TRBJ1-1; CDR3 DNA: TGTGCCAGCAGACCCCCAGGGGGCACTGAAGCTTTCTTT; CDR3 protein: CASRPPGGTEAFF
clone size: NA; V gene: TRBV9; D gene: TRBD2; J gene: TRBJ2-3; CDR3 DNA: TGTGCCAGCAGCGTAGTTAGCGGGGGACAAATCACAGATACGCAGTATTTT; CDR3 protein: CASSVVSGGQITDTQYF
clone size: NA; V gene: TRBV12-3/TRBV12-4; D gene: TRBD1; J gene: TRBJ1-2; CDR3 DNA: TGTGCCAGCACCGGGACAGGGGGGTATGGCTACACCTTC; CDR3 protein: CASTGTGGYGYTF
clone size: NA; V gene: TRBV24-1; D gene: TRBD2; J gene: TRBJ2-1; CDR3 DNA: TGTGCCACCAGTGATCCCGGACTAGCGGGGGGGGAGGAGCAGTTCTTC; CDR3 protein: CATSDPGLAGGEEQFF
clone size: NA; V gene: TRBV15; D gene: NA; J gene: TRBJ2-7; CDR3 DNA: TGTGCCACCAGCAGAGGGCCCCTCTACGAGCAGTACTTC; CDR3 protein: CATSRGPLYEQYF
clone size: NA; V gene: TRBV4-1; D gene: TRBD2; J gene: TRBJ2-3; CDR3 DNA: TGCGCCAGCAGCCAAGATCATCCGGGAGGGCCAGATACGCAGTATTTT; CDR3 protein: CASSQDHPGGPDTQYF